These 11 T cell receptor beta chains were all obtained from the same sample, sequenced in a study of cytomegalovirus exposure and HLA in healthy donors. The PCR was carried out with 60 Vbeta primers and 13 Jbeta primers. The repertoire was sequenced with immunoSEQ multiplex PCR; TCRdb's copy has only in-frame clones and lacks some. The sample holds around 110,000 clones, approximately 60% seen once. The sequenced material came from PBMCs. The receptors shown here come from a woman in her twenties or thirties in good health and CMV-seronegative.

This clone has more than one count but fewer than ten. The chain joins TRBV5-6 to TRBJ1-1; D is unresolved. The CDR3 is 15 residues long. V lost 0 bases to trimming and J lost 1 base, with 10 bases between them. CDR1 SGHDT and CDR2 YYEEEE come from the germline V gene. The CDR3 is CASSLVGEGNTEAFF. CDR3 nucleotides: TGTGCCAGCAGCTTGGTCGGGGAAGGGAACACTGAAGCTTTCTTT.

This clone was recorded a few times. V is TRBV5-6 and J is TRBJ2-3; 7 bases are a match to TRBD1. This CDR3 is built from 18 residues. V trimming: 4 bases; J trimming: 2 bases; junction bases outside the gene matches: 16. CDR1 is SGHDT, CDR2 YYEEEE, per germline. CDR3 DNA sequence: TGTGCCAGCAGCCCCGTTCGGACAGGACCACACTCCACAGATACGCAGTATTTT. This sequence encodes CASSPVRTGPHSTDTQYF.

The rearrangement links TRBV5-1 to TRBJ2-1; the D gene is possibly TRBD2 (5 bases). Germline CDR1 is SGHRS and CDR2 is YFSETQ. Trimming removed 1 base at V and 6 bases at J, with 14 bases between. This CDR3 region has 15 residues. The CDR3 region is CASSLSLAGSNEQFF. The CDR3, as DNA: TGCGCCAGCAGCTTGAGTCTAGCTGGTAGCAATGAGCAGTTCTTC.

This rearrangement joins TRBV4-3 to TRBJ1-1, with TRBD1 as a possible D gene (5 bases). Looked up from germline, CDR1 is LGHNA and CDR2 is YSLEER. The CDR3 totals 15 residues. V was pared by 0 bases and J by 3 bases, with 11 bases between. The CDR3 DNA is TGCGCCAGCAGCCAAGACCCCGGAGGGGACACTGAAGCTTTCTTT. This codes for CASSQDPGGDTEAFF.

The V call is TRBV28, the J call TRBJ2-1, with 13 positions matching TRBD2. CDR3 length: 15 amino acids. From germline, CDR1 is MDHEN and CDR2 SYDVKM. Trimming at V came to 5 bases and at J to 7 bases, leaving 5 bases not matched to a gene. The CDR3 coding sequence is TGTGCCAGCAGTCAACTAGCGGGAGGGCCTAATGAGCAGTTCTTC. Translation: CASSQLAGGPNEQFF.

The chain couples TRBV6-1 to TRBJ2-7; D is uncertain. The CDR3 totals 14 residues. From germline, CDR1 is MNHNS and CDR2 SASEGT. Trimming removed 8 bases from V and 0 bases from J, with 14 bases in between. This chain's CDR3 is CASHQPRNSYEQYF. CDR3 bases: TGTGCCAGCCATCAACCGAGAAACTCCTACGAGCAGTACTTC.

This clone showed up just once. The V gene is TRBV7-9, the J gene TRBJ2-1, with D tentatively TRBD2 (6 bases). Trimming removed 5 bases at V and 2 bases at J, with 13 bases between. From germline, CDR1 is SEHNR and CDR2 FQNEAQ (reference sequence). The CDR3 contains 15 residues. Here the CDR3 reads CASSVRDLTYNEQFF. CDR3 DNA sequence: TGTGCCAGCAGCGTCCGGGACTTAACCTACAATGAGCAGTTCTTC. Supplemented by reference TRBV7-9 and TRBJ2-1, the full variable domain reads DTGVSQNPRHKITKRGQNVTFRCDPISEHNRLYWYRQTLGQGPEFLTYFQNEAQLEKSRLLSDRFSAERPKGSFSTLEIQRTEQGDSAMYLCASSVRDLTYNEQFFGPGTRLTVL.

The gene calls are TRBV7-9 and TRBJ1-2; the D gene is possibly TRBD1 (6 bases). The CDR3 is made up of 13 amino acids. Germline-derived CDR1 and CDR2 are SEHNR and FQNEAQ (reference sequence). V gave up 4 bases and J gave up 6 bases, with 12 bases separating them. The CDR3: CASSSTGIDGYTF. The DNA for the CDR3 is TGTGCCAGCAGCTCTACAGGGATTGATGGCTACACCTTC.

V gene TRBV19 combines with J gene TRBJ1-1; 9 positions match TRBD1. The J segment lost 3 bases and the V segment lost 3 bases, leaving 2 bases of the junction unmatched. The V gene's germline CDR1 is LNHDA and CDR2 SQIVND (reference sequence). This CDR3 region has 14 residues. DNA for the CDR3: TGTGCCAGTAGTATTGGACAGGGGTACACTGAAGCTTTCTTT. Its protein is CASSIGQGYTEAFF.

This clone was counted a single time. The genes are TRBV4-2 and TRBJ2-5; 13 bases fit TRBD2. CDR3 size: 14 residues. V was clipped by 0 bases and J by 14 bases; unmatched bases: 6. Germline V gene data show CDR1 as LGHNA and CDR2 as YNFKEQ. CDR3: CASSQDLGLAGPYF. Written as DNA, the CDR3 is TGTGCCAGCAGCCAAGATCTGGGACTAGCGGGACCCTACTTC.

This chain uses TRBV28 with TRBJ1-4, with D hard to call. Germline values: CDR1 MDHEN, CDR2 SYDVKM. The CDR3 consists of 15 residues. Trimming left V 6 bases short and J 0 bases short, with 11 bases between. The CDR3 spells CASSTRIPTNEKLFF. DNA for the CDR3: TGTGCCAGCAGCACTCGTATCCCAACTAATGAAAAACTGTTTTTT. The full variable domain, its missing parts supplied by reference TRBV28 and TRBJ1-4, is DVKVTQSSRYLVKRTGEKVFLECVQDMDHENMFWYRQDPGLGLRLIYFSYDVKMKEKGDIPEGYSVSREKKERFSLILESASTNQTSMYLCASSTRIPTNEKLFFGSGTQLSVL.